This T cell receptor (beta chain) was recorded in a study of T cell responses to AZD1222 COVID-19 vaccine. Study-level information: Some second doses came at about 4 weeks and others at about 12 weeks; these were pooled. Findings and caveats of the study: Donors were mostly white British, more females; clonal diversity possibly underestimated. Nearly half of unique spike-specific TCRs reportedly avoided B.1.351 and B.1.1.7 mutated regions.

Points on this clone: The antigen remains undetermined.

Sequenced by immunoSEQ multiplex PCR; TCRdb stores in-frame clones only, minus some. Counted here are 150,000 to 200,000 clones, around nine tenths occurring once; the ten biggest clones make up roughly 3.1%. This TCR came from an adult in good health. This specimen consisted of peripheral blood, obtained on day 0 of AZD1222 vaccination.

The CDR3 here is CASSQVGTGGNQPQHF. Here the CDR3 DNA reads TGTGCCAGCAGCCAAGTGGGGACAGGAGGGAACCAGCCCCAGCATTTT. The chain links TRBV4-2 to TRBJ1-5; TRBD1 aligns across 8 bases. The CDR3 runs to 16 residues. Germline V CDR1 and CDR2: LGHNA, YNFKEQ. V lost 1 base to trimming and J lost 7 bases; unmatched junction nucleotides: 9.